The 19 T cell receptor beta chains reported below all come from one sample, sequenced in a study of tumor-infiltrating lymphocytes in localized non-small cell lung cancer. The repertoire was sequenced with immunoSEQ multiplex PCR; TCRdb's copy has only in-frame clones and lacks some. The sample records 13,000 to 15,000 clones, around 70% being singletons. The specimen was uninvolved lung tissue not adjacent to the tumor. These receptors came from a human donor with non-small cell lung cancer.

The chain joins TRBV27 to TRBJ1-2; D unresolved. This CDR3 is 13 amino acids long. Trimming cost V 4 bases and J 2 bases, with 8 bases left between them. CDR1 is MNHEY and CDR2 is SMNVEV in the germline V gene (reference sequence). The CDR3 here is CASSSLGNYGYTF. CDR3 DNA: TGTGCCAGCAGTTCCCTGGGAAACTATGGCTACACCTTC.

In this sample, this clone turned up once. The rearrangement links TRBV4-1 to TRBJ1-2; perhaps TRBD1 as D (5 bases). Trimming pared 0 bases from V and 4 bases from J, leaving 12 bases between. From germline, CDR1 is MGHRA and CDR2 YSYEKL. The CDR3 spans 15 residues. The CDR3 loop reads CASSQESGQGYGYTF. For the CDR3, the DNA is TGCGCCAGCAGCCAAGAGTCGGGGCAAGGCTATGGCTACACCTTC.

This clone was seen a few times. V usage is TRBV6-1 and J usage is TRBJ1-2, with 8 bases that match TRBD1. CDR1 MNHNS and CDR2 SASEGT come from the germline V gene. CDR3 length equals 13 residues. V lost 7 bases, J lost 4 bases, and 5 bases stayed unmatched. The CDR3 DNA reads TGTGCCAGCATTCCGGACAGGGCCTATGGCTACACCTTC. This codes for CASIPDRAYGYTF.

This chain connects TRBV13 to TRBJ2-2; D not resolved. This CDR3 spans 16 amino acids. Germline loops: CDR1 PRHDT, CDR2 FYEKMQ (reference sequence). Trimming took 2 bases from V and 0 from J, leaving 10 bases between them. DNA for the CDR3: TGTGCCAGCAGCTTACTCGTCTTGTCGAACACCGGGGAGCTGTTTTTT. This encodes CASSLLVLSNTGELFF. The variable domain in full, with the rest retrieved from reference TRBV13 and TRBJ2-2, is AAGVIQSPRHLIKEKRETATLKCYPIPRHDTVYWYQQGPGQDPQFLISFYEKMQSDKGSIPDRFSAQQFSDYHSELNMSSLELGDSALYFCASSLLVLSNTGELFFGEGSRLTVL.

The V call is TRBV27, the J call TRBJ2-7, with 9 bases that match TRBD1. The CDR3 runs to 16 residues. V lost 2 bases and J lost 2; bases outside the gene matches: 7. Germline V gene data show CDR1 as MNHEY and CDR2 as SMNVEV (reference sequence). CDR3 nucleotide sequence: TGTGCCAGCAGTTTAGCCAGGGACAGGGCGACCTACGAGCAGTACTTC. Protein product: CASSLARDRATYEQYF.

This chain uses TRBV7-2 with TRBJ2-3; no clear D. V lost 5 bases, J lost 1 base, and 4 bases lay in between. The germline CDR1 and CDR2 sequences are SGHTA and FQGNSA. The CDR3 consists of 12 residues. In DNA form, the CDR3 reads TGTGCCAGCAGCCCACGCACAGATACGCAGTATTTT. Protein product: CASSPRTDTQYF.

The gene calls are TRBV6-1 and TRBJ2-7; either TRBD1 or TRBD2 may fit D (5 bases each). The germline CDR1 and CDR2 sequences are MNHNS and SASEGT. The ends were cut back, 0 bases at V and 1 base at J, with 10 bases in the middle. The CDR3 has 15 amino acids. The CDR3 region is CASSEAQRGSYEQYF. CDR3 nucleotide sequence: TGTGCCAGCAGTGAAGCTCAGAGGGGTTCCTACGAGCAGTACTTC.

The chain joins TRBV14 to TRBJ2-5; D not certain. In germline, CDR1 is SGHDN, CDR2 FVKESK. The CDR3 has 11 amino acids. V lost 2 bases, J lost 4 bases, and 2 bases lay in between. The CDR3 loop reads CASSQLETQYF. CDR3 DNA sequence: TGTGCCAGCAGCCAACTAGAGACCCAGTACTTC.

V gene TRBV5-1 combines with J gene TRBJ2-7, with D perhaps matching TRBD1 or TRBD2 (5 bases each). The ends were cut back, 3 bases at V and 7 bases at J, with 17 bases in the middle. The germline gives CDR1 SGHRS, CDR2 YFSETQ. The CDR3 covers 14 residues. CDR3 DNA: TGCGCCAGCAGCTCGACGGGACCCAAATATGAGCAGTACTTC. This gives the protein CASSSTGPKYEQYF.

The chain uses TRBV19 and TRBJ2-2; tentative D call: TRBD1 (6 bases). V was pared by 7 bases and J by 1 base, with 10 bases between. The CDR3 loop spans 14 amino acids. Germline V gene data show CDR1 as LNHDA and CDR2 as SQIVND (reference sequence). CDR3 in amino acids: CASIQTGNTGELFF. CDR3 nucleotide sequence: TGTGCCAGTATCCAGACAGGGAACACCGGGGAGCTGTTTTTT.

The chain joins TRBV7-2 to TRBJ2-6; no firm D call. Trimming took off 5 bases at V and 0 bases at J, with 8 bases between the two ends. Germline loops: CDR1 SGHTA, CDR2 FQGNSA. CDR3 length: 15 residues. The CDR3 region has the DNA TGTGCCAGCAGCCTCGTTAGCTCTGGGGCCAACGTCCTGACTTTC. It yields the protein CASSLVSSGANVLTF.

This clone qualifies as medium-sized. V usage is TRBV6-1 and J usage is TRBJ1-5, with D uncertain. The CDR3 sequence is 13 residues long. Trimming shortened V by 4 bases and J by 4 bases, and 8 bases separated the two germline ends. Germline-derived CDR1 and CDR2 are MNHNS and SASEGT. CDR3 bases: TGTGCCAGCAGTGCTAATGAAAATCAGCCCCAGCATTTT. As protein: CASSANENQPQHF.

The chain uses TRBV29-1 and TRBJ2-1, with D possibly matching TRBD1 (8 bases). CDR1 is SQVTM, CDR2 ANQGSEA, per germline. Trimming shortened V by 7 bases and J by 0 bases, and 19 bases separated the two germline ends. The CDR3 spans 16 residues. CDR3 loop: CSAPDREGSSYNEQFF. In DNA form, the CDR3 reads TGCAGCGCCCCGGACAGGGAGGGGAGCTCCTACAATGAGCAGTTCTTC.

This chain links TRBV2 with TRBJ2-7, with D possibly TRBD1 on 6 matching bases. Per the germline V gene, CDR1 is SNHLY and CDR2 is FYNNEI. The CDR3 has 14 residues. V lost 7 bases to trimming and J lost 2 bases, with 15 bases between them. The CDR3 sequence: CASTSGAGAYEQYF. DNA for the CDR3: TGTGCCAGCACCTCCGGGGCAGGGGCCTACGAGCAGTACTTC. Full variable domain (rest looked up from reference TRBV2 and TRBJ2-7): EPEVTQTPSHQVTQMGQEVILRCVPISNHLYFYWYRQILGQKVEFLVSFYNNEISEKSEIFDDQFSVERPDGSNFTLKIRSTKLEDSAMYFCASTSGAGAYEQYFGPGTRLTVT.

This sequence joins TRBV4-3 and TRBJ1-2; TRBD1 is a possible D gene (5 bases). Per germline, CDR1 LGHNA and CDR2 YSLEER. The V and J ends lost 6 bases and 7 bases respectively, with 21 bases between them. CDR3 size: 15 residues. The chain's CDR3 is CASSKTLYGGLGYTF. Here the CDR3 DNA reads TGCGCCAGCAGTAAAACCCTGTACGGGGGTCTTGGCTACACCTTC.

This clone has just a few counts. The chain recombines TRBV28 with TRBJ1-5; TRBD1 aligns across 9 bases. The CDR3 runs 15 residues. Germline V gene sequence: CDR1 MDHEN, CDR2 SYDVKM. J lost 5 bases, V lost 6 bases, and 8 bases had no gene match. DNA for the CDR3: TGTGCCAGCAGCGTTCCGGGACAGGGATATCAGCCCCAGCATTTT. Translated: CASSVPGQGYQPQHF.

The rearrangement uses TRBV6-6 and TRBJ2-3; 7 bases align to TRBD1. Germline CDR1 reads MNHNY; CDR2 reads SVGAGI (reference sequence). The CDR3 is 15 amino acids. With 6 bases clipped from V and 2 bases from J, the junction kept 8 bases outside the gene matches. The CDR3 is CASRRRDRNTDTQYF. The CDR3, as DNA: TGTGCCAGCAGGCGCCGGGACAGAAACACAGATACGCAGTATTTT.

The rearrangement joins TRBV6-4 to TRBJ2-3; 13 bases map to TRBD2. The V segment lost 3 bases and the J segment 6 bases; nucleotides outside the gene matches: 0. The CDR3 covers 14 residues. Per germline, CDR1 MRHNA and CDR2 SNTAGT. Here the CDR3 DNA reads TGTGCCAGCAGTGAGGGACTAGCGGGGGATACGCAGTATTTT. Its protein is CASSEGLAGDTQYF.

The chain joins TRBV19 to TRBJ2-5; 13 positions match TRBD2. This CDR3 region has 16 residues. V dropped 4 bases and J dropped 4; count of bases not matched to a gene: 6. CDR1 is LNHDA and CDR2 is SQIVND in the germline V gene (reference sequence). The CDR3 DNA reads TGTGCCAGTAGTAGGCCCCGGACTAGCGGGGGAGAGACCCAGTACTTC. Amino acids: CASSRPRTSGGETQYF.